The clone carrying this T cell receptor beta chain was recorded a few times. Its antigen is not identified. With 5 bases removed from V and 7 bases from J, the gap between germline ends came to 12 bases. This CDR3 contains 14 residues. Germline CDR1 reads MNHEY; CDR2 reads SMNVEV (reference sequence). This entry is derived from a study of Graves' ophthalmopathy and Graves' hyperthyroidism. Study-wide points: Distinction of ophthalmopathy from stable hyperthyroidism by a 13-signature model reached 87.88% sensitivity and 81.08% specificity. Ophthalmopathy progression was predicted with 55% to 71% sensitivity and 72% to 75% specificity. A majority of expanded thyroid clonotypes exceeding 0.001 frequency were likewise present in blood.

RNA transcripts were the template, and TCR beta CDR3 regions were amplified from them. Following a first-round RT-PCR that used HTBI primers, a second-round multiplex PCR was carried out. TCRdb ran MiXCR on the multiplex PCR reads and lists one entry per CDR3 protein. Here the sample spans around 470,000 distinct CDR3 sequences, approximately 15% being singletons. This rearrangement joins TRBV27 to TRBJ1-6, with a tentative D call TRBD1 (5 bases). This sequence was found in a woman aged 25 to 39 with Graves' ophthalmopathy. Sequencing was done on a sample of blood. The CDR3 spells CASSHGTDNSPLHF. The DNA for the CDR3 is TGTGCCAGCAGTCACGGGACGGACAATTCACCCCTCCACTTT.